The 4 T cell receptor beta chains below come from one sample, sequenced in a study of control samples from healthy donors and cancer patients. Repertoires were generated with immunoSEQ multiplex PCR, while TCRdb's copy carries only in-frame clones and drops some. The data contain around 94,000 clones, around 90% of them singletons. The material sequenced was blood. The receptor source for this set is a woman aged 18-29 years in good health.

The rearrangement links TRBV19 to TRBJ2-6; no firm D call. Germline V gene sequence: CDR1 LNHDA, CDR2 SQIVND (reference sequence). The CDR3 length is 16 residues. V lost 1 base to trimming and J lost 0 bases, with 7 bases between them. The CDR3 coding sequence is TGTGCCAGTAGTATAGCCGTGGGCTCTGGGGCCAACGTCCTGACTTTC. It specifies CASSIAVGSGANVLTF. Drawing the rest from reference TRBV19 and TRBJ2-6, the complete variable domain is DGGITQSPKYLFRKEGQNVTLSCEQNLNHDAMYWYRQDPGQGLRLIYYSQIVNDFQKGDIAEGYSVSREKKESFPLTVTSAQKNPTAFYLCASSIAVGSGANVLTFGAGSRLTVL.

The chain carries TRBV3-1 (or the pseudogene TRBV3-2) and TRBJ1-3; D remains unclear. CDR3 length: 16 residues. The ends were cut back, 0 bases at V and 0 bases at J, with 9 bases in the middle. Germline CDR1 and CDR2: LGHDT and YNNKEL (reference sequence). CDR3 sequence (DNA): TGTGCCAGCAGCCAAGATACGGTGTCCTCTGGAAACACCATATATTTT. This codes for CASSQDTVSSGNTIYF.

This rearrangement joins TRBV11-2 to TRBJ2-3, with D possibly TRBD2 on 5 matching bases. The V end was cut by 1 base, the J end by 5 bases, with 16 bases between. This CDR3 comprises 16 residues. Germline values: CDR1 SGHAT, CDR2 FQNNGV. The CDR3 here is CASSLGSTSIGDTQYF. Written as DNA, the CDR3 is TGTGCCAGCAGCTTAGGTTCCACTAGTATTGGAGATACGCAGTATTTT.

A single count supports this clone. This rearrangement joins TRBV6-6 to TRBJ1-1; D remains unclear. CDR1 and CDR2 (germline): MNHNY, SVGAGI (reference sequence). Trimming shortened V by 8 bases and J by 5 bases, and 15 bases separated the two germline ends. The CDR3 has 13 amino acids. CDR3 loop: CASSTGQRTEAFF. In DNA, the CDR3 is TGTGCCAGCTCGACCGGCCAGCGGACTGAAGCTTTCTTT.